The subject of this entry is one TCR beta chain. The CDR3 runs 14 residues. Germline V gene sequence: CDR1 DFQATT, CDR2 SNEGSKA (reference sequence). V lost 6 bases and J lost 3; bases outside the gene matches: 9. A single record per CDR3 protein comes from TCRdb applying MiXCR to the 5' RACE reads. The repertoire holds 60,000 to 90,000 distinct CDR3 sequences, with about an eighth as singletons. The data stem from a study of spatial heterogeneity in lung cancer. Time point noted: sample taken at primary tumor resection. Sequencing covered unsorted whole RNA taken from tumor, nontumor lung or frozen PBMC. There were some 70 donors, all of them untreated patients with early-stage non-small cell lung cancer.

The input for sequencing was PBMCs, taken at surgery. The J gene is TRBJ2-3, the V gene TRBV20-1; 7 bases agree with TRBD2. This TCR derives from a male donor with early-stage non-small cell lung cancer. The chain's CDR3 is CSATARGGTDTQYF. For the CDR3, the DNA is TGCAGTGCCACCGCCCGGGGAGGGACAGATACGCAGTATTTT.